Detailed here is one TCR beta chain. Its antigen is not known. All of the isolated RNA was reverse transcribed, so expressed TCRB transcripts were sequenced. The repertoire was sequenced with immunoSEQ multiplex PCR; TCRdb's copy has only in-frame clones and lacks some. This table has 970,000 or so clones, roughly a sixth appearing once. The sample is drawn from a study of beta chain features in type 1 diabetes. The study's findings and limits: The naive, central memory and Treg TCRB repertoires showed an apparent similarity that was greater among patients than among healthy donors. In type 1 diabetes patients, VDJ junctions had fewer insertions; deletions at these junctions were more frequent.

V gave up 2 bases and J gave up 7 bases; unmatched junction bases: 11. The CDR3 is 17 amino acids. Germline V gene lookup returns CDR1 MGHRA and CDR2 YSYEKL. J is TRBJ2-5 and V is TRBV4-1; 12 positions match TRBD2. Sample: naive CD4+ T cells from blood. This TCR was sampled from a woman between 18 and 30 years old in good health. The CDR3 nucleotides are TGCGCCAGCAGCCAAAGGACTAGCGGGATTGTGCCATCGACCCAGTACTTC. This translates into CASSQRTSGIVPSTQYF.